The sequence of this T cell receptor (beta chain) was determined in a study of blood T cell repertoires in COVID-19. The wider study: The samples span acute and convalescent COVID-19 from the United States, Italy and Spain.

Regarding this clone: This same CDR3 is encoded by further DNA sequences in the sample.

TCRdb's table, derived via immunoSEQ multiplex PCR, lists solely in-frame clones and lacks some. The table includes tens of thousands of clones, approximately 81% detected once. This CDR3 has 13 residues. Germline V CDR1 and CDR2: SGDLS, YYNGEE. V was pared by 0 bases and J by 5 bases, with 6 bases between. The TCR comes from a human donor in a cohort sampled during active COVID-19. V and J are TRBV9 and TRBJ1-5; possible D gene TRBD1, 6 bases. Material for sequencing was peripheral blood. Here the CDR3 DNA reads TGTGCCAGCAGCGTAGAGGGGGATCAGCCCCAGCATTTT. Residues: CASSVEGDQPQHF.